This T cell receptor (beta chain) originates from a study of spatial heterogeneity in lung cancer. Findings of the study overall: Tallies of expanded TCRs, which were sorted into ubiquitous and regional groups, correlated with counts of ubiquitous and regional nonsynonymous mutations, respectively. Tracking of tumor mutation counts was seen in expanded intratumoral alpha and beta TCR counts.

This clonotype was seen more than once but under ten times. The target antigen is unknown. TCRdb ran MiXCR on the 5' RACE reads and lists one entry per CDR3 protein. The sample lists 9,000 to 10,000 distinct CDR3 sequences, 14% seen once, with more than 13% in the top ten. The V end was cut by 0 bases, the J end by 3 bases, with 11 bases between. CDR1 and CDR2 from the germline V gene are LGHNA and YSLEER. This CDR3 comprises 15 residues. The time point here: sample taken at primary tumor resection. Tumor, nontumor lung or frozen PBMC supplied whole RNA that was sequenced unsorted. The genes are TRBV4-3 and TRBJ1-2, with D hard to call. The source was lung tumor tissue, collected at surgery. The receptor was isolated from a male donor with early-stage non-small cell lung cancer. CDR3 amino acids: CASSQDGISHYGYTF. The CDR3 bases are TGCGCCAGCAGCCAAGATGGGATTTCTCACTATGGCTACACCTTC.